The 18 T cell receptor beta chains reported below all come from one sample, sequenced in a study of PD-L1 blockade in urothelial cancer (dated by TCRdb to about 2017). The time point label, as the study defines it: peripheral blood 6 weeks after treatment start. Receptor libraries were prepared by the immunoSEQ multiplex PCR assay. TCRdb limited this immuneACCESS table to in-frame rearrangements with V and J called. A share of clones is missing; checked studies link under half to unresolved V genes, and the rest is unexplained. The sample table shows roughly 28,000 clones, and 84% are seen once. The ten largest make up about 3% of the sample. The specimen comprised PBMCs, sampled around atezolizumab (anti-PD-L1) treatment. Receptor source: a man between 65 and 85 years old with urothelial cancer.

The rearrangement uses TRBV28 and TRBJ2-1, with 8 nucleotides matching TRBD1. Losses at the gene ends were 11 bases for V and 10 bases for J; bases not matched to a gene: 13. CDR1 MDHEN and CDR2 SYDVKM come from the germline V gene. CDR3 length: 13 amino acids. The CDR3, as DNA: TGTGCCTCCAGGGGGCCCCCCTCACCGGAGCAGTTCTTC. Translating it yields CASRGPPSPEQFF.

The chain uses TRBV4-3 and TRBJ2-1; 8 nucleotides match TRBD1. V shed 0 bases, J shed 5 bases, and the junction held 6 bases outside the gene matches. This CDR3 is built from 16 residues. Germline CDR1 is LGHNA and CDR2 is YSLEER. CDR3 protein: CASSQDDGQGHNEQFF. The CDR3 DNA reads as TGCGCCAGCAGCCAAGATGACGGACAGGGCCACAATGAGCAGTTCTTC.

The V gene is TRBV14, the J gene TRBJ1-1; 7 bases line up with TRBD1. V lost 4 bases and J lost 5; bases outside the gene matches: 10. Per the germline V gene, CDR1 is SGHDN and CDR2 is FVKESK. The CDR3 extends over 15 amino acids. The chain's CDR3 is CASSPHRGRITEAFF. The CDR3 DNA sequence: TGTGCCAGCAGCCCTCATAGGGGGCGCATAACTGAAGCTTTCTTT. Variable domain in full (rest from reference TRBV14 and TRBJ1-1): EAGVTQFPSHSVIEKGQTVTLRCDPISGHDNLYWYRRVMGKEIKFLLHFVKESKQDESGMPNNRFLAERTGGTYSTLKVQPAELEDSGVYFCASSPHRGRITEAFFGQGTRLTVV.

The rearrangement uses TRBV5-4 and TRBJ2-1, with 14 bases that match TRBD2. Germline-derived CDR1 and CDR2 are SGHNT and YYREEE (reference sequence). With V trimmed by 7 bases and J by 7 bases, 7 bases remained unmatched. The CDR3 is 15 residues long. CDR3 sequence (DNA): TGTGCCAGCTCCCCGCGGACTAGCGGGGGGAATGAGCAGTTCTTC. The encoded protein is CASSPRTSGGNEQFF.

The V call is TRBV11-1, the J call TRBJ2-7, with 10 positions matching TRBD1. The J segment lost 3 bases and the V segment lost 5 bases, leaving 10 bases of the junction unmatched. The germline V gene encodes CDR1 SGHAT and CDR2 FQDESV (reference sequence). The CDR3 runs to 16 residues. DNA of the CDR3: TGTGCCAGCAGCGCTCATTCCGGGACAGGGGACTACGAGCAGTACTTC. Translating it yields CASSAHSGTGDYEQYF.

In its sample, this clone was seen once. The rearrangement uses TRBV7-9 and TRBJ2-3; the D gene is possibly TRBD2 (6 bases). V shed 2 bases and J shed 3 bases, with 15 bases lying between them. Germline-derived CDR1 and CDR2 are SEHNR and FQNEAQ (reference sequence). The CDR3 runs 16 residues. The CDR3 DNA is TGTGCCAGCAGCTTACGGGCAAAGCGGGCAACAGATACGCAGTATTTT. This encodes CASSLRAKRATDTQYF.

This clone came up a few times. The chain combines TRBV5-1 with TRBJ2-2; D remains ambiguous. The CDR3 has 14 amino acids. Trimming cost V 2 bases and J 7 bases, with 12 bases left between them. Germline CDR1 reads SGHRS; CDR2 reads YFSETQ. The CDR3 spells CASSFFVASGELFF. As DNA, the CDR3 is TGCGCCAGCAGCTTCTTTGTAGCCAGCGGGGAGCTGTTTTTT.

CDR3 DNA sequence: TGTGCCAGCCCTCCCGAAGGAGCCCGCGGGGAGCTGTTTTTT. Its translation is CASPPEGARGELFF. This chain joins TRBV7-3 and TRBJ2-2; D is undetermined. Germline values: CDR1 SGHTA, CDR2 FQGTGA. The CDR3 consists of 14 residues. Trimming left V 8 bases short and J 7 bases short, with 17 bases between.

The V and J genes are TRBV18 and TRBJ1-2; D may be TRBD1 (5 bases). The V and J ends lost 3 bases and 2 bases respectively, with 13 bases between them. The CDR3 has 15 residues. Germline V CDR1 and CDR2: KGHSH, LQKENI. The CDR3 spells CASSPPAAGNYGYTF. The CDR3 DNA sequence: TGTGCCAGCTCACCCCCCGCGGCAGGGAACTATGGCTACACCTTC.

The chain joins TRBV27 to TRBJ2-3, with 7 bases that match TRBD1. The CDR3 has 13 amino acids. V lost 7 bases, J lost 3 bases, and 4 bases stayed unmatched. Germline-derived CDR1 and CDR2 are MNHEY and SMNVEV (reference sequence). In DNA form, the CDR3 reads TGTGCCAGCACCCTCAGGGGGACAGATACGCAGTATTTT. Translating gives CASTLRGTDTQYF.

This chain's CDR3 is CASSPATGPDNQPQHF. The DNA of the CDR3 is TGTGCCAGCAGCCCAGCGACAGGGCCGGATAATCAGCCCCAGCATTTT. The chain combines TRBV5-8 with TRBJ1-5; 7 bases fit TRBD1. V lost 4 bases to trimming and J lost 4 bases; unmatched junction nucleotides: 11. The CDR3 spans 16 residues. The germline V gene encodes CDR1 SGHTS and CDR2 YDEGEE.

V usage is TRBV30 and J usage is TRBJ2-3; 8 bases map to TRBD1. V lost 3 bases and J lost 3; bases outside the gene matches: 8. The CDR3 totals 15 residues. The germline V gene has CDR1 GTSNPN and CDR2 SVGIG (reference sequence). CDR3 loop: CAWSRTGKRTDTQYF. The CDR3 region has the DNA TGTGCCTGGAGCCGGACAGGGAAAAGGACAGATACGCAGTATTTT. Variable domain in full (rest from reference TRBV30 and TRBJ2-3): SQTIHQWPATLVQPVGSPLSLECTVEGTSNPNLYWYRQAAGRGLQLLFYSVGIGQISSEVPQNLSASRPQDRQFILSSKKLLLSDSGFYLCAWSRTGKRTDTQYFGPGTRLTVL.

The chain uses TRBV11-2 and TRBJ1-5; D not certain. This CDR3 spans 13 amino acids. Between the trimmed V and J ends, which lost 2 bases and 11 bases, there was a span of 13 bases. CDR1 and CDR2 from the germline V gene are SGHAT and FQNNGV. CDR3 in DNA: TGTGCCAGCAGCTTATCAGCGACTTCGTCCCAGCATTTT. It translates to CASSLSATSSQHF.

The chain uses TRBV5-1 and TRBJ2-1; D remains ambiguous. V gave up 0 bases and J gave up 5 bases, with 9 bases separating them. The CDR3 spans 14 residues. Germline loops: CDR1 SGHRS, CDR2 YFSETQ. The CDR3 nucleotides are TGCGCCAGCAGCTTGGGTCAGATTAACAATGAGCAGTTCTTC. It is translated as CASSLGQINNEQFF.

The chain links TRBV25-1 to TRBJ1-5; 9 nucleotides agree with TRBD1. The ends lost 5 bases at V and 9 bases at J; junction bases unmatched: 8. The CDR3 consists of 14 residues. The germline V gene encodes CDR1 MGHDK and CDR2 SYGVNS. The CDR3 region has the DNA TGTGCCAGCAGTCCTAGGACAGGGGTAAGGCCCCAGCATTTT. This encodes CASSPRTGVRPQHF.

The genes are TRBV19 and TRBJ2-3; 9 bases line up with TRBD2. The CDR3 consists of 11 residues. Germline V gene sequence: CDR1 LNHDA, CDR2 SQIVND (reference sequence). V dropped 5 bases and J dropped 14; count of bases not matched to a gene: 5. The CDR3 coding sequence is TGTGCCAGTAGTGCTAGCGGGGTGAGGTATTTT. Translation: CASSASGVRYF.

The V and J genes are TRBV2 and TRBJ1-5, with 7 bases fitting TRBD1. Looked up from germline, CDR1 is SNHLY and CDR2 is FYNNEI. The CDR3 runs to 15 residues. Germline trimming cut 5 bases from V and 2 bases from J; bases unmatched to any gene: 6. CDR3 protein: CASSPTGFGNQPQHF. The CDR3 DNA reads TGTGCCAGCAGTCCGACAGGGTTTGGCAATCAGCCCCAGCATTTT.

The V call is TRBV5-4, the J call TRBJ2-1; the D gene is possibly TRBD2 (7 bases). V gave up 1 base and J gave up 1 base, with 15 bases separating them. Germline assignment: CDR1 SGHNT and CDR2 YYREEE (reference sequence). This CDR3 spans 17 amino acids. As DNA, the CDR3 is TGTGCCAGCAGCTTGCCGGGGGCGGGAGCGTCCTACAATGAGCAGTTCTTC. This translates into CASSLPGAGASYNEQFF. Based on the CDR3 plus reference TRBV5-4 and TRBJ2-1, the full variable domain is ETGVTQSPTHLIKTRGQQVTLRCSSQSGHNTVSWYQQALGQGPQFIFQYYREEENGRGNFPPRFSGLQFPNYSSELNVNALELDDSALYLCASSLPGAGASYNEQFFGPGTRLTVL.